This T cell receptor (beta chain) was captured by sequencing in a study of T-cell reconstitution after alpha-beta-depleted transplantation in children. Study-level results: By one year post-transplant, T-cell counts and diversity largely arose from T cells that were newly produced. It was reported that alpha-beta T cells came from several hundred expanded graft clones (about two months after transplant).

The germline V gene has CDR1 MNHNS and CDR2 SASEGT. Trimming removed 7 bases at V and 3 bases at J, with 15 bases between. This CDR3 is built from 14 residues. Regarding this clonotype: What it binds is unknown.

Unique molecular identifiers were incorporated during preparation of the TCRbeta library. TCRdb re-called the PCR reads with MiXCR, one entry per CDR3 protein. The table has about a million distinct CDR3 sequences, around 30% seen once. The gene calls are TRBV6-1 and TRBJ2-5; D is tentatively TRBD1 or TRBD2 (6 bases each). The sample was PBMCs, mostly from graft donor cells, taken 360 days after TCRalphabeta/CD19-depleted stem cell transplant. This TCR derives from a boy younger than two who had a stem cell transplant for SCID, so the T cells may come from the graft donor. DNA of the CDR3: TGTGCCAGCAATCAAGGGGGGCGGAAAGAGACCCAGTACTTC. Translated: CASNQGGRKETQYF.